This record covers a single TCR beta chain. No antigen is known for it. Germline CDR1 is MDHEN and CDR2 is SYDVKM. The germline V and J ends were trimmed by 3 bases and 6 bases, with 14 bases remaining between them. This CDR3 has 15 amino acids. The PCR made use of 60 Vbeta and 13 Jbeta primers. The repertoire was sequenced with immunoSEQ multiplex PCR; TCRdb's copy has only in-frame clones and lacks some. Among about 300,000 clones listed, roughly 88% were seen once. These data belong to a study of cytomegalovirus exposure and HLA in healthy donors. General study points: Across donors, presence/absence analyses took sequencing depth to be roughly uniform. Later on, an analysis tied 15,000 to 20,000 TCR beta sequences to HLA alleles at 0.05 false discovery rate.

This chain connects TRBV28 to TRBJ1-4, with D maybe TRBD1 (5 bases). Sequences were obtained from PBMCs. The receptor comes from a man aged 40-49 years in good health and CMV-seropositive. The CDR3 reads CASSFLLGRDEKLFF. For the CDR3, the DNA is TGTGCCAGCAGTTTCTTGCTGGGGCGTGATGAAAAACTGTTTTTT.